These 25 T cell receptor beta chains came from one sample sequenced in a study of T cell responses to AZD1222 COVID-19 vaccine (dated by TCRdb to the early 2020s). The library was generated by the immunoSEQ multiplex PCR assay. TCRdb limited this immuneACCESS table to in-frame rearrangements with V and J called. A share of clones is missing; checked studies link under half to unresolved V genes, and the rest is unexplained. The sample table records about 50,000 clones; nearly 80% of these occur just once. 4.5% to 5% of the sample is taken by the ten largest. The time point label of this sample denotes: about 28 days (+/-7) after the second vaccine dose. The material sequenced was peripheral blood, taken 28 days after the second AZD1222 dose. The receptor source for this set is an adult who received the AZD1222 COVID-19 vaccine.

V and J are TRBV7-8 and TRBJ1-1; D is possibly TRBD1 (6 bases). V shed 5 bases and J shed 2 bases, with 18 bases lying between them. The CDR3 extends over 16 amino acids. The V gene's germline CDR1 is SGHVS and CDR2 FQNEAQ. As DNA, the CDR3 is TGTGCCAGCAGCCCCGGAGGGGGGACGCAAAACACTGAAGCTTTCTTT. Protein product: CASSPGGGTQNTEAFF.

Only a few counts were recorded for this clone. The gene calls are TRBV29-1 and TRBJ2-3; 7 nucleotides agree with TRBD2. Trimming took 2 bases from V and 2 from J; bases not matched to a gene: 4. There are 14 residues in the CDR3. Germline V gene sequence: CDR1 SQVTM, CDR2 ANQGSEA. The CDR3 sequence is CSVERLAATDTQYF. The CDR3 bases are TGCAGCGTTGAAAGGCTAGCGGCCACAGATACGCAGTATTTT.

The chain links TRBV29-1 to TRBJ2-1; 7 bases are a match to TRBD2. The CDR3 covers 14 residues. V trimming: 5 bases; J trimming: 8 bases; junction bases outside the gene matches: 12. Germline lookup yields CDR1 SQVTM and CDR2 ANQGSEA. The CDR3 loop reads CSVRIGGSIHEQFF. The DNA of the CDR3 is TGCAGCGTTAGGATTGGCGGGAGTATCCATGAGCAGTTCTTC.

The rearrangement links TRBV14 to TRBJ1-6; D not certain. Trimming stripped 1 base from V and 8 bases from J, with 9 bases between. The CDR3 length is 14 residues. The germline V gene has CDR1 SGHDN and CDR2 FVKESK. The CDR3 sequence: CASSQAGSYSPLHF. The CDR3 nucleotides are TGTGCCAGCAGCCAAGCCGGCAGTTATTCACCCCTCCACTTT. Variable domain in full (rest from reference TRBV14 and TRBJ1-6): EAGVTQFPSHSVIEKGQTVTLRCDPISGHDNLYWYRRVMGKEIKFLLHFVKESKQDESGMPNNRFLAERTGGTYSTLKVQPAELEDSGVYFCASSQAGSYSPLHFGNGTRLTVT.

This chain connects TRBV3-1 (or the pseudogene TRBV3-2) to TRBJ2-2; the match to TRBD1 covers 7 bases. The germline V gene has CDR1 LGHDT and CDR2 YNNKEL (reference sequence). The V segment lost 4 bases and the J segment 0 bases; nucleotides outside the gene matches: 5. The CDR3 spans 16 residues. The CDR3 protein is CASSPRQGTNTGELFF. CDR3 bases: TGTGCCAGCAGCCCTAGACAGGGTACGAACACCGGGGAGCTGTTTTTT.

The rearrangement links TRBV5-5 to TRBJ2-2; possible D gene TRBD1, 6 bases. This CDR3 has 15 residues. In germline, CDR1 is SGHKS, CDR2 YYEKEE (reference sequence). Trimming took off 1 base at V and 4 bases at J, with 11 bases between the two ends. This CDR3 is CASSLKLGGTGELFF. CDR3 coding DNA: TGTGCCAGCAGCTTGAAACTAGGGGGCACCGGGGAGCTGTTTTTT.

The chain uses TRBV3-1 (or the pseudogene TRBV3-2) and TRBJ1-5; weak D call: TRBD1 (5 bases). Trimming took 0 bases from V and 0 from J, leaving 12 bases between them. CDR3 length: 17 residues. Germline CDR1 and CDR2: LGHDT and YNNKEL (reference sequence). The CDR3 is CASSQEGTHDSNQPQHF. CDR3 coding DNA: TGTGCCAGCAGCCAAGAAGGGACGCATGATAGCAATCAGCCCCAGCATTTT.

V gene TRBV9 combines with J gene TRBJ2-5; D ambiguous. The germline gives CDR1 SGDLS, CDR2 YYNGEE. There are 13 residues in the CDR3. Trimming stripped 2 bases from V and 2 bases from J, with 7 bases between. In DNA, the CDR3 is TGTGCCAGCAGCGTTTCGGGTCAAGAGACCCAGTACTTC. It encodes CASSVSGQETQYF.

V and J are TRBV6-1 and TRBJ1-1; 7 nucleotides align to TRBD1. In germline, CDR1 is MNHNS, CDR2 SASEGT. V trimming: 3 bases; J trimming: 6 bases; junction bases outside the gene matches: 4. The CDR3 loop spans 13 amino acids. The CDR3 reads CASSDNTGAEAFF. Here the CDR3 DNA reads TGTGCCAGCAGTGATAATACAGGGGCTGAAGCTTTCTTT.

CDR3 sequence reads: CASRPAGTGAYEQYF. The DNA of the CDR3 is TGTGCCAGCAGACCCGCCGGGACAGGAGCCTACGAGCAGTACTTC. The chain is built from TRBV11-2 and TRBJ2-7; TRBD1 agrees at 8 bases. Trimming took 6 bases from V and 2 from J; bases not matched to a gene: 9. The CDR3 is made up of 15 amino acids. From germline, CDR1 is SGHAT and CDR2 FQNNGV.

About this clone: Other DNA sequences within the sample encode an identical CDR3. The gene calls are TRBV5-6 and TRBJ2-1; D might be TRBD2 (7 bases). The CDR3 covers 16 residues. Trimming shortened V by 4 bases and J by 4 bases, and 18 bases separated the two germline ends. Germline V gene sequence: CDR1 SGHDT, CDR2 YYEEEE. CDR3 sequence: CASSRDGGTKYNEQFF. Here the CDR3 DNA reads TGTGCCAGCAGCCGAGACGGGGGGACAAAGTACAATGAGCAGTTCTTC.

This clone came up once. This sequence joins TRBV2 and TRBJ1-5; tentatively, D is TRBD1 (6 bases). The CDR3 spans 15 residues. Trimming took 3 bases from V and 2 from J, leaving 11 bases between them. Germline loops: CDR1 SNHLY, CDR2 FYNNEI. The CDR3 coding sequence is TGTGCCAGCAGTGAGGGGGGGGCGGGCAATCAGCCCCAGCATTTT. It codes for CASSEGGAGNQPQHF.

V usage is TRBV5-1 and J usage is TRBJ2-2, with 7 positions matching TRBD1. The CDR3 totals 16 residues. CDR1 and CDR2 (germline): SGHRS, YFSETQ. Germline trimming cut 0 bases from V and 2 bases from J; bases unmatched to any gene: 4. Here the CDR3 DNA reads TGCGCCAGCAGCTTGGAGGGGGCCCGAAACACCGGGGAGCTGTTTTTT. Translated, it gives CASSLEGARNTGELFF.

This chain connects TRBV6-1 to TRBJ2-1; D tentatively reads TRBD1 or TRBD2 (5 bases each). The germline V gene encodes CDR1 MNHNS and CDR2 SASEGT. The V and J ends lost 2 bases and 5 bases respectively, with 13 bases between them. The CDR3 extends over 15 amino acids. Written as DNA, the CDR3 is TGTGCCAGCAGTGAAAGGCCTTGGGGGAACAATGAGCAGTTCTTC. Translation gives CASSERPWGNNEQFF.

The chain carries TRBV19 and TRBJ2-7, with 8 bases fitting TRBD1. The V and J ends lost 0 bases and 4 bases, in that order; junction bases with no gene match: 2. The CDR3 totals 14 residues. CDR1 is LNHDA and CDR2 is SQIVND in the germline V gene (reference sequence). This CDR3 is CASSIDRGPYEQYF. The CDR3, as DNA: TGTGCCAGTAGTATAGACAGGGGGCCGTACGAGCAGTACTTC.

This chain joins TRBV5-5 and TRBJ1-5; D is unresolved. Trimming removed 5 bases from V and 0 bases from J, with 6 bases in between. Germline V gives CDR1 SGHKS, CDR2 YYEKEE (reference sequence). This CDR3 comprises 13 residues. The CDR3 is CASSFYSNQPQHF. The CDR3 nucleotides read TGTGCCAGCAGTTTCTATAGCAATCAGCCCCAGCATTTT.

The sample holds a few counts of this clone. The chain recombines TRBV11-2 with TRBJ2-7, with 10 bases that match TRBD2. V shed 4 bases and J 6 bases; nucleotides not matched to a gene: 12. Germline CDR1 SGHAT, CDR2 FQNNGV. The CDR3 totals 16 residues. This chain's CDR3 is CASSSGLGLAGVEQYV. Here the CDR3 DNA reads TGTGCCAGCAGCTCGGGGCTGGGGCTAGCGGGGGTCGAGCAGTACGTC.

The chain combines TRBV29-1 with TRBJ1-1, with D uncertain. CDR3 size: 14 residues. Germline loops: CDR1 SQVTM, CDR2 ANQGSEA. Trimming took 1 base from V and 0 from J, leaving 9 bases between them. CDR3 sequence: CSVEVRHLNTEAFF. For the CDR3, the DNA is TGCAGCGTTGAAGTGAGACATCTGAACACTGAAGCTTTCTTT.

The V call is TRBV6-2 or TRBV6-3, the J call TRBJ2-6; D is tentatively TRBD1 or TRBD2 (5 bases each). The CDR3 consists of 15 residues. The germline V gene encodes CDR1 MNHEY and CDR2 SVGEGT. Between the trimmed V and J ends, which lost 5 bases and 4 bases, there was a span of 12 bases. The CDR3 sequence: CASSPAGRGANVLTF. CDR3 bases: TGTGCCAGCAGTCCGGCAGGGAGAGGGGCCAACGTCCTGACTTTC.

As concerns this clone: Other DNA variants within this sample encode the same CDR3. The chain combines TRBV27 with TRBJ2-2; unclear D gene. The CDR3 is made up of 12 amino acids. CDR1 MNHEY and CDR2 SMNVEV come from the germline V gene (reference sequence). V was cut by 5 bases and J by 5 bases, with 6 bases left in between. CDR3 sequence (DNA): TGTGCCAGCAGTCGGTTGACCGGGGAGCTGTTTTTT. This translates into CASSRLTGELFF.

V gene TRBV18 combines with J gene TRBJ1-6, with D maybe TRBD1 (5 bases). CDR1 and CDR2 (germline): KGHSH, LQKENI. The CDR3 has 15 residues. Trimming took 4 bases from V and 4 from J, leaving 11 bases between them. In DNA form, the CDR3 reads TGTGCCAGCTCACTCCCGGGACGGTATAATTCACCCCTCCACTTT. Translated, it gives CASSLPGRYNSPLHF. Full variable domain (rest looked up from reference TRBV18 and TRBJ1-6): NAGVMQNPRHLVRRRGQEARLRCSPMKGHSHVYWYRQLPEEGLKFMVYLQKENIIDESGMPKERFSAEFPKEGPSILRIQQVVRGDSAAYFCASSLPGRYNSPLHFGNGTRLTVT.

This clone was picked up one time. The V call is TRBV5-5, the J call TRBJ1-4; tentative D call: TRBD1 (6 bases). V was pared by 1 base and J by 7 bases, with 8 bases between. The germline gives CDR1 SGHKS, CDR2 YYEKEE (reference sequence). The CDR3 runs 13 residues. CDR3 bases: TGTGCCAGCAGCTTGCAAGGGGGTGAAAAACTGTTTTTT. Residues: CASSLQGGEKLFF.

The chain carries TRBV27 and TRBJ1-1; the D is unclear. Trimming removed 2 bases at V and 0 bases at J, with 10 bases between. Per germline, CDR1 MNHEY and CDR2 SMNVEV (reference sequence). This CDR3 spans 15 amino acids. The CDR3 reads CASSLMAHMNTEAFF. The CDR3 region has the DNA TGTGCCAGCAGTTTAATGGCCCACATGAACACTGAAGCTTTCTTT.

V gene TRBV2 combines with J gene TRBJ1-2; no clear D. Germline lookup yields CDR1 SNHLY and CDR2 FYNNEI. V was cut by 1 base and J by 4 bases, with 7 bases left in between. CDR3 length: 13 residues. The CDR3 sequence is CASSEESSYGYTF. CDR3 nucleotide sequence: TGTGCCAGCAGTGAAGAGAGCTCCTATGGCTACACCTTC.

This sequence joins TRBV15 and TRBJ1-1, with D perhaps TRBD1 (6 bases). This CDR3 region has 17 residues. Germline values: CDR1 LNHNV, CDR2 YYDKDF (reference sequence). V lost 3 bases, J lost 3 bases, and 20 bases lay in between. CDR3 sequence reads: CATSRGGAGGLDTEAFF. CDR3 in DNA: TGTGCCACCAGCAGGGGGGGGGCCGGGGGGCTTGACACTGAAGCTTTCTTT.